A selection of T cell receptor beta chains follows, all from one sample in a study of blood T cell repertoires in COVID-19. Assay used: immunoSEQ multiplex PCR; TCRdb lists only in-frame clones, some missing. The sample shows around 130,000 clones, roughly 86% of them seen only once. The specimen sequenced was PBMCs or T cells enriched from blood (not recorded which). The source is a woman aged 50 to 60 with acute COVID-19. The conserved cysteine and the conserved F or W are not part of the CDR3 here. D genes are given only for firm matches.

j_gene: TRBJ1-6
d_gene: NA
v_gene: TRBV27
CDR3aa: ASSLRPGDNSPLH

j_gene: TRBJ2-7
d_gene: NA
v_gene: TRBV5-1
CDR3aa: ASSSPGSYEQY

j_gene: TRBJ2-1
d_gene: TRBD2
v_gene: TRBV28
CDR3aa: ASTVWREGKNEQF

j_gene: TRBJ2-4
d_gene: TRBD1
v_gene: TRBV11-3
CDR3aa: ASSQAYRGQWSGNIQY

j_gene: TRBJ1-1
d_gene: TRBD1
v_gene: TRBV10-3
CDR3aa: AIRLGQGDEAF

j_gene: TRBJ1-2
d_gene: NA
v_gene: TRBV7-8
CDR3aa: ASSSTDGLEGYT

j_gene: TRBJ2-7
d_gene: TRBD2
v_gene: TRBV7-2
CDR3aa: ASSPLAAGVEQY

j_gene: TRBJ1-5
d_gene: TRBD1
v_gene: TRBV19
CDR3aa: ASNHDRAQPQH

j_gene: TRBJ2-7
d_gene: NA
v_gene: TRBV2
CDR3aa: ASGYTYEQY

j_gene: TRBJ2-3
d_gene: TRBD2
v_gene: TRBV10-2
CDR3aa: ASSEYYRGSDKDTQY

j_gene: TRBJ1-4
d_gene: TRBD1
v_gene: TRBV7-9
CDR3aa: ASSPTGGEGEKLF

j_gene: TRBJ1-1
d_gene: NA
v_gene: TRBV7-2
CDR3aa: ASSPQVNTEAF

j_gene: TRBJ1-1
d_gene: TRBD1
v_gene: TRBV2
CDR3aa: ASSRQGPSNTEAF

j_gene: TRBJ2-7
d_gene: TRBD1
v_gene: TRBV7-9
CDR3aa: ASSLAGRGQYEQY

j_gene: TRBJ2-1
d_gene: TRBD2
v_gene: TRBV9
CDR3aa: ASSETIAGGRNEQF

j_gene: TRBJ2-5
d_gene: NA
v_gene: TRBV29-1
CDR3aa: SVQGHPPQETQY

j_gene: TRBJ1-4
d_gene: NA
v_gene: TRBV5-1
CDR3aa: ASSAAGMVRTNEKLF

j_gene: TRBJ2-5
d_gene: NA
v_gene: TRBV5-1
CDR3aa: ASSFSGVGEETQY

j_gene: TRBJ2-3
d_gene: TRBD2
v_gene: TRBV6-4
CDR3aa: ASSAIAGRTDTQY

j_gene: TRBJ2-7
d_gene: TRBD2
v_gene: TRBV19
CDR3aa: ASSTASGTHEQY

j_gene: TRBJ1-4
d_gene: NA
v_gene: TRBV4-3
CDR3aa: ASSAQQGYNEKLF

j_gene: TRBJ2-7
d_gene: TRBD2
v_gene: TRBV2
CDR3aa: AGKRGLAGTYEQY

j_gene: TRBJ2-1
d_gene: NA
v_gene: TRBV4-3
CDR3aa: ASSQATSSNEQF

j_gene: TRBJ2-1
d_gene: NA
v_gene: TRBV12-3/TRBV12-4
CDR3aa: ASSSYSEQF

j_gene: TRBJ2-7
d_gene: TRBD1
v_gene: TRBV5-1
CDR3aa: ASSFSRQGYEQY

j_gene: TRBJ2-2
d_gene: TRBD2
v_gene: TRBV10-1
CDR3aa: ASSPTRLAGGTKVSRPGELF

j_gene: TRBJ1-4
d_gene: NA
v_gene: TRBV7-6
CDR3aa: ASSLGVQVGEKLF

j_gene: TRBJ2-1
d_gene: TRBD2
v_gene: TRBV5-1
CDR3aa: ASSPATGTSSYNEQF

j_gene: TRBJ2-7
d_gene: NA
v_gene: TRBV5-6
CDR3aa: ASSLAGRTPYEQY

j_gene: TRBJ2-3
d_gene: TRBD2
v_gene: TRBV4-3
CDR3aa: ASSQVGLAGTFTDTQY

j_gene: TRBJ1-2
d_gene: TRBD1
v_gene: TRBV3-1/TRBV3-2
CDR3aa: ASRTGNYGYT

j_gene: TRBJ2-1
d_gene: NA
v_gene: TRBV2
CDR3aa: ASSWDWNNEQF

j_gene: TRBJ2-5
d_gene: TRBD2
v_gene: TRBV11-3
CDR3aa: ASSLARRAGGQETQY

j_gene: TRBJ2-1
d_gene: NA
v_gene: TRBV9
CDR3aa: ASSVSGASYNEQF

j_gene: TRBJ2-3
d_gene: NA
v_gene: TRBV30
CDR3aa: AWILSGSDTQY

j_gene: TRBJ2-3
d_gene: NA
v_gene: TRBV6-1
CDR3aa: ASSDPGGTDTQY

j_gene: TRBJ2-3
d_gene: NA
v_gene: TRBV7-2
CDR3aa: ASSLFRDTDTQY

j_gene: TRBJ2-1
d_gene: NA
v_gene: TRBV5-1
CDR3aa: ASSTPSVDEQF